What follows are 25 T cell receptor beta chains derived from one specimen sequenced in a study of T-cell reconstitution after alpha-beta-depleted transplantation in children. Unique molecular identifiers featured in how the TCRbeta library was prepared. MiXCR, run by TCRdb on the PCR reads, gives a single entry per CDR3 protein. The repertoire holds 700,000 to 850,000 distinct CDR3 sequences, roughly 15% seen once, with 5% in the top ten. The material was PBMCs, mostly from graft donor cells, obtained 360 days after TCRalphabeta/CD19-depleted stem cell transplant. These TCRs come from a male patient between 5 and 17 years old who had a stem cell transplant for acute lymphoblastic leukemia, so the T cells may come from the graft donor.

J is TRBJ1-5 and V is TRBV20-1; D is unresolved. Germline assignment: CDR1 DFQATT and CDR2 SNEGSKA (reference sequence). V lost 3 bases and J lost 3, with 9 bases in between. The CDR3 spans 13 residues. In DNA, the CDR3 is TGCAGTGCTAGCCGGCAGCCCAATCAGCCCCAGCATTTT. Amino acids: CSASRQPNQPQHF.

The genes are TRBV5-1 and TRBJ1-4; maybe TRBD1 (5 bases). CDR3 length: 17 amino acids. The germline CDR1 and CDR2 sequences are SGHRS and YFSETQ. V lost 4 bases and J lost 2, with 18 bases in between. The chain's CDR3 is CASSPFGEGMTNEKLFF. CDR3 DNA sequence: TGCGCCAGCAGCCCGTTCGGGGAGGGGATGACTAATGAAAAACTGTTTTTT.

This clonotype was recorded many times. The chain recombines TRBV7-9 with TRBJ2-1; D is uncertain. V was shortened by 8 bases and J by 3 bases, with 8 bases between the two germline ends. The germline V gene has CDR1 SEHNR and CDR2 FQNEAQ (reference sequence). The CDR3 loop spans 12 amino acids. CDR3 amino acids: CASGIGYNEQFF. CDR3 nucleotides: TGTGCCAGCGGGATTGGCTACAATGAGCAGTTCTTC.

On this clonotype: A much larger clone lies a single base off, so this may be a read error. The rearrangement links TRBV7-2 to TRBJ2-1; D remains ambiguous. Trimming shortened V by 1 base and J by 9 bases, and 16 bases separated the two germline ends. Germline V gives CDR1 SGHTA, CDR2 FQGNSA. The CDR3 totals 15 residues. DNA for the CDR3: TGTACCAGCAGCTTAGAGGCTAGTATGATGCCTGAGCAGTTCTTC. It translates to CTSSLEASMMPEQFF.

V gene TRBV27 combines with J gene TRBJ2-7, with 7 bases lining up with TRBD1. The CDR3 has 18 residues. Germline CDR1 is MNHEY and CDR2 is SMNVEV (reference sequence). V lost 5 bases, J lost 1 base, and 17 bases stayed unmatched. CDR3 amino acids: CASSQKLPTGSISYEQYF. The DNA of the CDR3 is TGTGCCAGCAGTCAAAAGCTTCCGACAGGGAGTATTTCCTACGAGCAGTACTTC.

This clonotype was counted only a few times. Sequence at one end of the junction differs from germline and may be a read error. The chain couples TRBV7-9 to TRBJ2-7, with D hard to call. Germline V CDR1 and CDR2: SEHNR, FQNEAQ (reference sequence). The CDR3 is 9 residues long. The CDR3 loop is CASSLERDF. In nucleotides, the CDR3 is TGTGCCAGCAGCTTAGAAAGGGACTTC.

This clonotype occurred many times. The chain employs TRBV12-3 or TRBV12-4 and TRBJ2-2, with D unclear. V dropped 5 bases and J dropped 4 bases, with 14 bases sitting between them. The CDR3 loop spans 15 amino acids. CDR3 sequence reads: CASSIPWSPTGELFF. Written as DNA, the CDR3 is TGTGCCAGCAGTATCCCTTGGTCACCCACCGGGGAGCTGTTTTTT.

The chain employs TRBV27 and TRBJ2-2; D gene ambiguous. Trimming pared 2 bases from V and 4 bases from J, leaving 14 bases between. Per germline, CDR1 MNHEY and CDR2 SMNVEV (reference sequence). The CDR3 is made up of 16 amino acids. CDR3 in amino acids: CASSLIGIDSTGELFF. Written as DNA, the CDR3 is TGTGCCAGCAGTTTAATTGGGATAGATTCCACCGGGGAGCTGTTTTTT.

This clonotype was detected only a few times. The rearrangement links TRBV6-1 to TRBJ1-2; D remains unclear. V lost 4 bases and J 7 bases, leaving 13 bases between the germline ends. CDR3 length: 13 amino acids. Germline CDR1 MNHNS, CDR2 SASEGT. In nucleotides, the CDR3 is TGTGCCAGCAGTGTAGTCTACGAGGCTGGCTACACCTTC. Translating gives CASSVVYEAGYTF.

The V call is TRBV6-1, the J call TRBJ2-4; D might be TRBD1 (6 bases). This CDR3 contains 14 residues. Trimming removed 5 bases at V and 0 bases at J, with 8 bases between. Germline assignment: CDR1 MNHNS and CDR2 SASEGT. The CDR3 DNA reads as TGTGCCAGCAGTACAGGGTTAGCCAAAAACATTCAGTACTTC. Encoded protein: CASSTGLAKNIQYF.

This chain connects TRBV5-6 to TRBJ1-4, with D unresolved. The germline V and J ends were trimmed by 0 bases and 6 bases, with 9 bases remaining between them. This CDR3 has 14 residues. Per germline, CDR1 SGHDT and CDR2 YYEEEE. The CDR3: CASSLDSVYEKLFF. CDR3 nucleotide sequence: TGTGCCAGCAGCTTGGACAGTGTTTATGAAAAACTGTTTTTT.

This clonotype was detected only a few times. The CDR3 nucleotides read TGTGCCAGCAGTTCCGGGACAGGGGGTTATGGCTACACCTTC. This translates into CASSSGTGGYGYTF. The chain has TRBV12-3 or TRBV12-4 and TRBJ1-2, with 11 bases aligning to TRBD1. The CDR3 length is 14 residues. V trimming: 4 bases; J trimming: 5 bases; junction bases outside the gene matches: 3.

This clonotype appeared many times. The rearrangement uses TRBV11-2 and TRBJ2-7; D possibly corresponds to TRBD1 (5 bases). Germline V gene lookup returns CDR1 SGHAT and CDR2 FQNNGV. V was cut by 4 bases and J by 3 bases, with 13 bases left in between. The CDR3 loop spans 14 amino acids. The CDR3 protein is CASSSSWGIYEQYF. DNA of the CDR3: TGTGCCAGCAGCTCGTCCTGGGGCATCTACGAGCAGTACTTC.

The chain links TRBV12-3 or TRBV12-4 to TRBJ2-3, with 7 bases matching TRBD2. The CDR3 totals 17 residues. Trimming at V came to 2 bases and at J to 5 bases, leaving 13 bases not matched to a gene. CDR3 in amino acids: CASSLSAAGEGQDTQYF. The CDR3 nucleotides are TGTGCCAGCAGTTTAAGTGCGGCGGGAGAGGGGCAAGATACGCAGTATTTT.

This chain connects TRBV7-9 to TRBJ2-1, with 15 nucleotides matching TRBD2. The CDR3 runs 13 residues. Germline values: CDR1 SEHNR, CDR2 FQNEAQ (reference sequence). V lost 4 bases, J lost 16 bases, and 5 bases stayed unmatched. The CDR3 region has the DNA TGTGCCAGCAGCTCGCGGACTAGCGGGAGGGACTTCTTC. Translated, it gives CASSSRTSGRDFF.

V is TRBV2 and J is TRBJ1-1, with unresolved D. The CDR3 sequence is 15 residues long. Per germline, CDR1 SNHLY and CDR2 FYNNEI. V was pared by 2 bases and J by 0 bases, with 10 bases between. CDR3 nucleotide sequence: TGTGCCAGCAGTGAACTAACAGCGCTGAACACTGAAGCTTTCTTT. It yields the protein CASSELTALNTEAFF.

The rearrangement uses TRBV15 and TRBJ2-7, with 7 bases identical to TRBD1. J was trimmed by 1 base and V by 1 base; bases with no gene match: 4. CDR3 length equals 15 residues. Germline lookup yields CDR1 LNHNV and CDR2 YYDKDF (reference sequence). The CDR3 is CATSRGWTGSYEQYF. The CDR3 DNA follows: TGTGCCACCAGCAGAGGGTGGACAGGATCCTACGAGCAGTACTTC.

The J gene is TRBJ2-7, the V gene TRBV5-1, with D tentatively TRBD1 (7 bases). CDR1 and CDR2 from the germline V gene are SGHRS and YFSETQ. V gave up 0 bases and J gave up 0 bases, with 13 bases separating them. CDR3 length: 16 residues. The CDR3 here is CASSLEGQGGSYEQYF. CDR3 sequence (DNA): TGCGCCAGCAGCTTGGAGGGTCAGGGGGGCTCCTACGAGCAGTACTTC.

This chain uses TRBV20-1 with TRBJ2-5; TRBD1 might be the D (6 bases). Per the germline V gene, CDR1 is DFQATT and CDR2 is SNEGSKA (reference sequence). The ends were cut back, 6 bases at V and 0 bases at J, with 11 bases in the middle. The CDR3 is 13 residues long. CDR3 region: CSAYTGYQETQYF. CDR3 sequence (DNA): TGCAGTGCCTACACAGGGTACCAAGAGACCCAGTACTTC.

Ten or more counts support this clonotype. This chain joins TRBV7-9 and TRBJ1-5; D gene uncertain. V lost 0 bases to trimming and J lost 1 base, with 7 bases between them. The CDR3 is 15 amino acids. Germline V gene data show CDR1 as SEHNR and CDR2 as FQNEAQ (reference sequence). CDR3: CASSLAWGSNQPQHF. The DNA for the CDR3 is TGTGCCAGCAGCTTAGCGTGGGGAAGCAATCAGCCCCAGCATTTT.

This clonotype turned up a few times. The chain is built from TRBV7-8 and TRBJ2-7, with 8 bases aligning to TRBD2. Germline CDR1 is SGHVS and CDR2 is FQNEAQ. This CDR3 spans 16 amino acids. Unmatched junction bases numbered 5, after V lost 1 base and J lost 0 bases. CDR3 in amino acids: CASSLGLTSASYEQYF. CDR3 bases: TGTGCCAGCAGCTTAGGATTGACTAGCGCCTCCTACGAGCAGTACTTC.

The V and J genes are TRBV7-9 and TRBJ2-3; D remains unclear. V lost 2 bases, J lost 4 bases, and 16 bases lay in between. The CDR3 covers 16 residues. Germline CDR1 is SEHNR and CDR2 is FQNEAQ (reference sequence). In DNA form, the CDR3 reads TGTGCCAGCAGCTTAAGCCCCATCGCGTCCTCAGATACGCAGTATTTT. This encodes CASSLSPIASSDTQYF.

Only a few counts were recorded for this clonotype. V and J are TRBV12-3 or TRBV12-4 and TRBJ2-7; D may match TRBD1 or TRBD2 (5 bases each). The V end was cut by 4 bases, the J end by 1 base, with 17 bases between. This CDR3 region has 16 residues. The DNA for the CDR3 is TGTGCCAGCAGTTACGGGACCCCAGGGCTTTCCTACGAGCAGTACTTC. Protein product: CASSYGTPGLSYEQYF.

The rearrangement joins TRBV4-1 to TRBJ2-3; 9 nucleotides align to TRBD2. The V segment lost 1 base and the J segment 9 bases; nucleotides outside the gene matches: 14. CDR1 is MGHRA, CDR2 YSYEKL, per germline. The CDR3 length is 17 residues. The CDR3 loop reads CASSQGRGGLAGTTQYF. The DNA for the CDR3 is TGCGCCAGCAGCCAAGGAAGGGGGGGGCTAGCGGGAACAACGCAGTATTTT.

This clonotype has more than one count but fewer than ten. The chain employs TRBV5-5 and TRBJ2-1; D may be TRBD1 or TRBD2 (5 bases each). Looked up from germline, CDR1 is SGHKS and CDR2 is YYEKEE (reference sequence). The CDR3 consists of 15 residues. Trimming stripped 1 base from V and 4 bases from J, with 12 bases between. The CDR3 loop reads CASSLTGRRYNEQFF. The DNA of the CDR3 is TGTGCCAGCAGCTTGACGGGGCGAAGATACAATGAGCAGTTCTTC.